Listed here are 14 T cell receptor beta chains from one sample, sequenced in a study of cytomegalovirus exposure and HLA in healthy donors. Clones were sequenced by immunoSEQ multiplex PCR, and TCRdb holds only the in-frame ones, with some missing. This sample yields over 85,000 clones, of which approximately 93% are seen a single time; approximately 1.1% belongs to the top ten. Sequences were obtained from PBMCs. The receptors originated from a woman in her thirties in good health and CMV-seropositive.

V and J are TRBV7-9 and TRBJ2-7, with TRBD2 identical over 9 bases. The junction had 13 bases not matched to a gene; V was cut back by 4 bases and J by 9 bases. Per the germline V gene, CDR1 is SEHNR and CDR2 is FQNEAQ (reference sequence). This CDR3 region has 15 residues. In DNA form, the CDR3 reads TGTGCCAGCAGCTCCGCGGGACTAGCTTTTATCGGGCAGTACTTC. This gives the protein CASSSAGLAFIGQYF.

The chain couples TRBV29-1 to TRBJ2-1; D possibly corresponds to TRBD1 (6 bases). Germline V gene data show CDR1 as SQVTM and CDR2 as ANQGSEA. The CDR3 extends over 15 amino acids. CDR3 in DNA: TGCAACCTCCGACAGGACCCCGCTGGTGTCGATGAGCAGTTCTTC. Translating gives CNLRQDPAGVDEQFF.

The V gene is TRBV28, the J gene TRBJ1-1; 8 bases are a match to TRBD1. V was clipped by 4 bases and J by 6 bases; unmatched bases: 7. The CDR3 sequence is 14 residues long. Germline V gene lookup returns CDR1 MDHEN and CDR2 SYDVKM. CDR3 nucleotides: TGTGCCAGCAGTTCGACAGGGGATAGGTCTGAAGCTTTCTTT. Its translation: CASSSTGDRSEAFF.

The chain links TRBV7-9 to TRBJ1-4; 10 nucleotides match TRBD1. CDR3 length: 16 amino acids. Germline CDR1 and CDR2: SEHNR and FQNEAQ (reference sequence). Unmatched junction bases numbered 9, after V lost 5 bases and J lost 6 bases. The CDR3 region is CASSPPPGTGDEKLFF. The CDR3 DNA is TGTGCCAGCAGCCCCCCACCAGGGACAGGGGATGAAAAACTGTTTTTT.

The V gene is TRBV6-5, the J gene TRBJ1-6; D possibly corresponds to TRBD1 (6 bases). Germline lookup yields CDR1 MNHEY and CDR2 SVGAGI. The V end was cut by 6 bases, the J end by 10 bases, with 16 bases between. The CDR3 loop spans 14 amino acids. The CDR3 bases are TGTGCCAGCAGCACTACAGGGCTCCCCTCACCCCTCCACTTT. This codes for CASSTTGLPSPLHF.

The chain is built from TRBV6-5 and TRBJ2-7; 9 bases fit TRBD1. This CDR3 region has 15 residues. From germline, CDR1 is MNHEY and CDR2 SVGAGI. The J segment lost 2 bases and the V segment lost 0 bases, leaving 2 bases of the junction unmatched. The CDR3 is CASSYSGTGPYEQYF. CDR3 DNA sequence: TGTGCCAGCAGTTACTCCGGGACAGGGCCCTACGAGCAGTACTTC.

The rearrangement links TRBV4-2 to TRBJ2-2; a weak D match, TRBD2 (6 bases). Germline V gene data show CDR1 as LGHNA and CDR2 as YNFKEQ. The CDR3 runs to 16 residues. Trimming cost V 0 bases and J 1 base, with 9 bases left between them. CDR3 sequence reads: CASSQEAGMNTGELFF. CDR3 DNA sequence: TGTGCCAGCAGCCAAGAGGCGGGAATGAACACCGGGGAGCTGTTTTTT.

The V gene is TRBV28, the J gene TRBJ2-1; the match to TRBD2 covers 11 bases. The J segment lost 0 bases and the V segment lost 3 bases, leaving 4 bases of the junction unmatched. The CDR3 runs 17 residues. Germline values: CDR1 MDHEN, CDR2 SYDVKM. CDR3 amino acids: CASSLYTSGSSYNEQFF. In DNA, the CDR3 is TGTGCCAGCAGTTTGTATACTAGCGGGAGCTCCTACAATGAGCAGTTCTTC. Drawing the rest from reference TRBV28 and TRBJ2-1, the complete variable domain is DVKVTQSSRYLVKRTGEKVFLECVQDMDHENMFWYRQDPGLGLRLIYFSYDVKMKEKGDIPEGYSVSREKKERFSLILESASTNQTSMYLCASSLYTSGSSYNEQFFGPGTRLTVL.

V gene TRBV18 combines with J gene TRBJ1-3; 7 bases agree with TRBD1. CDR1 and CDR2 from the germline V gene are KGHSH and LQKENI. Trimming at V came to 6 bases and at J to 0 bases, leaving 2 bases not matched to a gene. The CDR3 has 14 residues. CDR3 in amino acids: CASSRDSSGNTIYF. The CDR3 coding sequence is TGTGCCAGCTCGCGGGACAGCTCTGGAAACACCATATATTTT.

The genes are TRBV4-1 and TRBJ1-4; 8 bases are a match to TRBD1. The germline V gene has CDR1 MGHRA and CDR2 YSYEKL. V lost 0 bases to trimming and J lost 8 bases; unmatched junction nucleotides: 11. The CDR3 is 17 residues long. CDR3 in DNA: TGCGCCAGCAGCCAAGATCGGGCAGGGGGCTTAAGGGAAAAACTGTTTTTT. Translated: CASSQDRAGGLREKLFF.

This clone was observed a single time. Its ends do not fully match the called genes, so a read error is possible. CDR3 nucleotides: TGTGCCAGCAGTTACGTCGGGGATATGCAGTATTTT. Its protein is CASSYVGDMQYF. This chain connects TRBV27 to TRBJ2-3; perhaps TRBD2 as D (5 bases). This CDR3 has 12 residues. Germline V gene lookup returns CDR1 MNHEY and CDR2 SMNVEV (reference sequence).

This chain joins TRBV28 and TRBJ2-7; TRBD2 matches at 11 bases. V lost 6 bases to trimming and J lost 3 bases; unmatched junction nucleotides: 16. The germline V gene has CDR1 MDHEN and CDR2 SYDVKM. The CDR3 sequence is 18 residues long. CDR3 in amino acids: CASSDPGTSGREDYEQYF. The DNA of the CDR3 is TGTGCCAGCAGCGACCCTGGCACTAGCGGGAGAGAAGACTACGAGCAGTACTTC.

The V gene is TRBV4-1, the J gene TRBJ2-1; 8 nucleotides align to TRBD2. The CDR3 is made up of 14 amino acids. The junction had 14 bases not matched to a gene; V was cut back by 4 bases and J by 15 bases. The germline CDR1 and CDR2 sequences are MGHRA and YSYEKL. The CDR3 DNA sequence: TGCGCCAGCAGCCCCACAGGCGTGGCGGGAGGTCTGTTCTTC. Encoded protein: CASSPTGVAGGLFF.

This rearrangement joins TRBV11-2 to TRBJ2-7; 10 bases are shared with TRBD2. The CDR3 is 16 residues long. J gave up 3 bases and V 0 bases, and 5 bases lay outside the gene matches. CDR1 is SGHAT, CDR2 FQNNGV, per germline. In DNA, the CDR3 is TGTGCCAGCAGCTTAGACCTAGCGGGAGAAGTCTACGAGCAGTACTTC. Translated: CASSLDLAGEVYEQYF.